This T cell receptor beta chain emerged from a study of blood T cell repertoires in COVID-19. From germline, CDR1 is KGHSH and CDR2 LQKENI. The ends lost 2 bases at V and 1 base at J; junction bases unmatched: 11. This CDR3 has 19 residues. Some clones are missing from TCRdb's copy, which holds only in-frame ones; the method was immunoSEQ multiplex PCR. There are about 170,000 clones in the sample; approximately 91% occur only once, and almost 5% lies in the top ten. This TCR was sampled from a man aged 18 to 29 with COVID-19, enrolled during active disease. Sample: peripheral blood. The genes are TRBV18 and TRBJ2-6; 7 bases align to TRBD1. The CDR3 DNA follows: TGTGCCAGCTCACCAAACAGGGGTGGGATAGCATCTGGGGCCAACGTCCTGACTTTC. Translating it yields CASSPNRGGIASGANVLTF.